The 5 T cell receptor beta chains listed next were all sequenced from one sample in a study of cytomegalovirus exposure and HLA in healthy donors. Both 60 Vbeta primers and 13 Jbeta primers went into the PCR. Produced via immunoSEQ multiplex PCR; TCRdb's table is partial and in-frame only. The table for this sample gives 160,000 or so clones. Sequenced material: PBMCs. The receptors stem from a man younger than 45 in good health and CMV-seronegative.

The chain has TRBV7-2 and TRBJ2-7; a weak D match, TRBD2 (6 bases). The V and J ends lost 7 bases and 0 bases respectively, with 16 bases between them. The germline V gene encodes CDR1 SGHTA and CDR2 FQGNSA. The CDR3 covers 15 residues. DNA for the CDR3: TGTGCCAGCACCCTACGGCTGGGGGGCTCCTACGAGCAGTACTTC. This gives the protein CASTLRLGGSYEQYF. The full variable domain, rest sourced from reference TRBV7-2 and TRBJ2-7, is GAGVSQSPSNKVTEKGKDVELRCDPISGHTALYWYRQSLGQGLEFLIYFQGNSAPDKSGLPSDRFSAERTGGSVSTLTIQRTQQEDSAVYLCASTLRLGGSYEQYFGPGTRLTVT.

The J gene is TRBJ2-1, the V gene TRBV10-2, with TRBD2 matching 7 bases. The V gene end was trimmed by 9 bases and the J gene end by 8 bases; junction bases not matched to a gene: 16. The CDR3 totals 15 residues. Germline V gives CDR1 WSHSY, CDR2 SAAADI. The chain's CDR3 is CARPLPTGRSDEQFF. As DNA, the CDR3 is TGCGCCAGACCCCTCCCTACCGGGAGGTCCGATGAGCAGTTCTTC.

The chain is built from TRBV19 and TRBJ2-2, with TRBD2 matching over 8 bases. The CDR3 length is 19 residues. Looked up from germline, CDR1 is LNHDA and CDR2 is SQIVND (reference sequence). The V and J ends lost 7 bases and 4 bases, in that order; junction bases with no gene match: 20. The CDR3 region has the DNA TGTGCCAGTATCACGCCTCTCGGACTAGCCGGAGCCGGCACCGGGGAGCTGTTTTTT. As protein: CASITPLGLAGAGTGELFF.

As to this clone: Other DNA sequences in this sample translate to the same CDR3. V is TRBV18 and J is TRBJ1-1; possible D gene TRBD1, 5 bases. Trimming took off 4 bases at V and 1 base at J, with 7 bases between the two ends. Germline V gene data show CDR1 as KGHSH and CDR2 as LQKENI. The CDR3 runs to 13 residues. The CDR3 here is CASSRDRNTEAFF. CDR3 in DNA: TGTGCCAGCTCACGAGACAGGAACACTGAAGCTTTCTTT.

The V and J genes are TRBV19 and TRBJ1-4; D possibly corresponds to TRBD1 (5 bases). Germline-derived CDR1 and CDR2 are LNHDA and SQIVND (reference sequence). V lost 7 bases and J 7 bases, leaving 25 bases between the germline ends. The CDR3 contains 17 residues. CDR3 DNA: TGTGCCAGTACCCAAGAGAGCAGTTTGTTCGGGGGTGAAAAACTGTTTTTT. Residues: CASTQESSLFGGEKLFF.